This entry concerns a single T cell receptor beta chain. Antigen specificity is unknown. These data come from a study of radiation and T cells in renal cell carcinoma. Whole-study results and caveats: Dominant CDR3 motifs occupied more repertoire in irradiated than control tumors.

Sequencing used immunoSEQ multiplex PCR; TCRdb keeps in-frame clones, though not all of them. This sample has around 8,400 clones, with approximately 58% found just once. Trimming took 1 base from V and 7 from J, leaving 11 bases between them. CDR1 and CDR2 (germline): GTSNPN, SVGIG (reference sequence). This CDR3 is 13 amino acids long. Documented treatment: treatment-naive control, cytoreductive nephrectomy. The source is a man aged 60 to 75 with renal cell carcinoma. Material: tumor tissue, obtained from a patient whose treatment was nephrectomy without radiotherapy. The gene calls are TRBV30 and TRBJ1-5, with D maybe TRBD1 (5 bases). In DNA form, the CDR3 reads TGTGCCTGGAGTGATGGCAGGGAACAGCCCCAGCATTTT. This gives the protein CAWSDGREQPQHF.